This T cell receptor beta chain was identified in a study of cytomegalovirus exposure and HLA in healthy donors. Study-wide points: Later analysis identified several of the most significant clusters that appeared linked to common viral pathogens. As a later analysis revealed, most CMV-associated TCR beta chains appeared HLA-restricted.

As concerns this clone: Antigen: not known.

V lost 10 bases and J lost 9; bases outside the gene matches: 7. Germline V lookup: CDR1 MNHEY, CDR2 SVGAGI. CDR3 size: 12 residues. PCR amplification relied on 60 Vbeta primers (plus 13 Jbeta primers). In the study's own analysis: It was a later analysis that counted about 80 million unique TCR beta chains, of which some 9.9 million were shared. The protocol was immunoSEQ multiplex PCR, while the TCRdb copy is restricted to in-frame clones and leaves out a portion. Clone size and V and J calls were adopted from that table, with D and trimming inferred from the DNA. This table has approximately 140,000 clones, approximately 80% appearing once.

The V and J genes are TRBV6-5 and TRBJ2-1, with TRBD2 identical over 9 bases. The receptor's source is a middle-aged man in good health and CMV-seropositive. The specimen sequenced was PBMCs. CDR3 protein: CATLGGRGEQFF. As DNA, the CDR3 is TGTGCCACGCTAGGCGGGAGGGGTGAGCAGTTCTTC.